This T cell receptor beta chain came from a study of T cell repertoires in cytomegalovirus infection. Study background: TCR beta signatures that were public indicated CMV infection and matching HLA type.

The germline CDR1 and CDR2 sequences are MNHNS and SASEGT. The CDR3 is 15 residues long. V lost 4 bases and J lost 4; bases outside the gene matches: 6. TCRdb reanalysed the reads using MiXCR and keeps one entry per CDR3 protein. The sample records fewer than 300,000 distinct CDR3 sequences, under 30% being singletons. General study points: Clonotype analysis showed dominance of the ex vivo response by HLA-C-restricted CMV-specific TCR beta clonotypes. Cumulated frequencies of public TCR beta families served to identify carriers of CMV plus the relevant HLA.

Remarks on this clonotype: Its target is not known.

The genes are TRBV6-1 and TRBJ2-7; TRBD1 matches 11 bases. Material: PBMCs. This sequence originates from a human donor in good health (CMV status not recorded). Some clones in this sample may be carry-over from other donors' samples. CDR3 residues: CASSGSGQGAYEQYF. Written as DNA, the CDR3 is TGTGCCAGCAGTGGCAGCGGACAGGGGGCATACGAGCAGTACTTC.